This is a list of T cell receptor beta chains from one sample in a study of blood T cell repertoires in COVID-19. Some clones are missing from TCRdb's copy, which holds only in-frame ones; the method was immunoSEQ multiplex PCR. Of 100,000 to 150,000 clones in the sample, around 82% are singletons; the top ten hold around 10%. The sequenced material came from peripheral blood. Receptors were obtained from a human donor in a cohort sampled during active COVID-19. Both conserved end residues are part of each CDR3. The D gene is left open where the match is weak. The listing skips clone size in some rows; elsewhere it reads once, few, many or a size class.

J gene	V gene	clone size	D gene	CDR3 protein	CDR3 DNA
TRBJ1-1	TRBV10-1	-	-	CASSVGRADTEAFF	TGCGCCAGCAGTGTCGGGAGGGCGGACACTGAAGCTTTCTTT
TRBJ1-1	TRBV11-2	-	-	CASSSNQGGTEAFF	TGTGCCAGCAGCTCAAACCAGGGAGGCACTGAAGCTTTCTTT
TRBJ1-5	TRBV5-5	-	-	CASSVEVSTGGVVPQHF	TGTGCCAGCAGCGTGGAGGTCTCAACAGGTGGGGTGGTGCCCCAGCATTTT
TRBJ1-1	TRBV6-1	-	-	CASSEEDRSTWNTEAFF	TGTGCCAGCAGTGAAGAAGATAGGAGTACTTGGAACACTGAAGCTTTCTTT
TRBJ2-7	TRBV2	-	TRBD2	CASSQLAGVYEQYF	TGTGCCAGCAGCCAGCTAGCGGGGGTCTACGAGCAGTACTTC
TRBJ2-6	TRBV12-2	-	-	CASRPDNPSSGANVLTF	TGTGCAAGTCGGCCCGACAACCCCAGCTCTGGGGCCAACGTCCTGACTTTC
TRBJ2-2	TRBV4-1	-	-	CASSQKVPAGQMNTGELFF	TGCGCCAGCAGCCAAAAAGTCCCGGCGGGACAGATGAACACCGGGGAGCTGTTTTTT
TRBJ1-4	TRBV5-1	-	TRBD1	CASSFPGTGDEKLFF	TGCGCCAGCAGCTTTCCCGGGACAGGGGATGAAAAACTGTTTTTT
TRBJ1-6	TRBV6-5	-	TRBD1	CASSYGQGRSPLHF	TGTGCCAGCAGTTACGGACAGGGGCGTTCACCCCTCCACTTT
TRBJ1-1	TRBV3-1/TRBV3-2	-	-	CASSQVEAPEAFF	TGTGCCAGCAGCCAAGTTGAGGCTCCTGAAGCTTTCTTT
TRBJ1-2	TRBV4-1	-	TRBD1	CASSQLTTGQGDNGYTF	TGCGCCAGCAGCCAATTAACAACGGGACAGGGGGATAATGGCTACACCTTC
TRBJ2-5	TRBV29-1	-	-	CSVGRGSQETQYF	TGCAGCGTTGGTCGAGGGTCCCAAGAGACCCAGTACTTC
TRBJ2-3	TRBV7-9	-	TRBD2	CASSLRLAVTDTQYF	TGTGCCAGCAGCTTAAGACTAGCCGTCACAGATACGCAGTATTTT
TRBJ1-5	TRBV11-2	-	-	CASSLGGGKQHF	TGTGCCAGCAGCTTAGGAGGCGGAAAGCAGCATTTT
TRBJ2-3	TRBV19	-	-	CASSKTTDTQYF	TGTGCCAGTAGTAAGACTACAGATACGCAGTATTTT
TRBJ2-7	TRBV7-6	-	TRBD1	CASSLGQGVGYEQYF	TGTGCCAGCAGCTTGGGACAGGGTGTGGGCTACGAGCAGTACTTC
TRBJ1-2	TRBV29-1	few	-	CSVVPGNYGYTF	TGCAGCGTTGTCCCAGGCAACTATGGCTACACCTTC
TRBJ1-2	TRBV5-4	-	TRBD1	CASRLAGGRYGYTF	TGTGCCAGCAGGTTGGCAGGGGGTCGGTATGGCTACACCTTC
TRBJ2-3	TRBV3-1/TRBV3-2	-	TRBD2	CASTPGGTDTQYF	TGTGCCAGCACTCCGGGGGGGACAGATACGCAGTATTTT
TRBJ1-2	TRBV7-9	-	TRBD1	CASSFGTRGQGGYGYTF	TGTGCCAGCAGCTTTGGGACACGAGGACAGGGTGGCTATGGCTACACCTTC
TRBJ1-2	TRBV6-5	-	-	CASSYSPYRGYTF	TGTGCCAGCAGTTACTCACCCTACCGAGGCTACACCTTC
TRBJ2-1	TRBV4-2	-	TRBD1	CASSPTDRAYNEQFF	TGTGCCAGCAGCCCCACGGACAGGGCCTACAATGAGCAGTTCTTC
TRBJ2-5	TRBV9	-	TRBD1	CASSVGTGYQETQYF	TGTGCCAGCAGCGTAGGGACAGGGTACCAAGAGACCCAGTACTTC
TRBJ2-7	TRBV7-2	-	-	CASSRDTYEQYF	TGTGCCAGCAGCCGGGACACCTACGAGCAGTACTTC
TRBJ2-1	TRBV7-2	once	TRBD2	CASSLSGGPYNEQFF	TGTGCCAGCAGCTTAAGCGGGGGGCCCTACAATGAGCAGTTCTTC
TRBJ1-4	TRBV7-9	-	-	CASSLVSGRDEKLFF	TGTGCCAGCAGCTTAGTTTCAGGGAGGGATGAAAAACTGTTTTTT
TRBJ1-5	TRBV6-2/TRBV6-3	-	-	CASSYWEGGQPQHF	TGTGCCAGCAGTTACTGGGAAGGGGGACAGCCCCAGCATTTT
TRBJ2-3	TRBV27	-	-	CASSPQGSDTQYF	TGTGCCAGCAGCCCTCAGGGTTCGGATACGCAGTATTTT
TRBJ2-5	TRBV7-2	-	-	CASSFQYQETQYF	TGTGCCAGCAGCTTTCAGTACCAAGAGACCCAGTACTTC
TRBJ2-7	TRBV7-9	few	-	CASSPGIHSYEQYF	TGTGCCAGCTCCCCGGGGATACACTCCTACGAGCAGTACTTC
TRBJ2-6	TRBV10-3	-	-	CATEESGANVLTF	TGTGCCACTGAGGAATCTGGGGCCAACGTCCTGACTTTC
TRBJ1-2	TRBV7-9	-	-	CASSLVVGDGYTF	TGTGCCAGCAGCCTCGTGGTCGGGGATGGCTACACCTTC
TRBJ1-6	TRBV6-5	-	-	CASRSSGAYNSPLHF	TGTGCCAGCAGGTCCTCGGGGGCCTATAATTCACCCCTCCACTTT
TRBJ1-4	TRBV4-1	once	-	CASSQVVGGGEKLFF	TGCGCCAGCAGCCAAGTAGTGGGAGGGGGTGAAAAACTGTTTTTT
TRBJ1-2	TRBV19	once	TRBD1	CASSPGQGAYGYTF	TGTGCCAGTAGTCCCGGACAGGGGGCCTATGGCTACACCTTC
TRBJ2-5	TRBV5-1	-	-	CASSLGALESETQYF	TGCGCCAGCAGCTTGGGAGCTCTAGAGTCGGAGACCCAGTACTTC